This T cell receptor (beta chain) stems from a study of T-cell memory formation after mild COVID-19. Looking at the study overall: The TCR clusters were mostly specific to one donor.

This clonotype has just a few counts. As yet, its antigen is unknown. 5'RACE primed from the constant segment yielded TCR alpha and TCR beta cDNA libraries bearing sample barcodes and UMIs. TCRdb processed the 5' RACE reads anew with MiXCR; each CDR3 protein has one entry. The table records about 440,000 distinct CDR3 sequences, about 19% of them present only once. The CDR3 covers 14 residues. The germline gives CDR1 SEHNR, CDR2 FQNEAQ (reference sequence). The V gene lost 5 bases and the J gene lost 10 bases, with 15 bases spanning the gap. The study, taken as a whole, reports: The authors left the SARS-CoV-2 specificity of second-wave clones peaking on day 37 unconfirmed.

This clonotype originated in an adult woman who had mild COVID-19 (a few samples of this study predate the infection). Cell type and time point are not known. The V and J genes are TRBV7-9 and TRBJ1-6; no reliable D call. Sequenced: PBMCs or a T cell subset sorted from them (not recorded which). The CDR3 loop reads CASSPDGIGSPLHF. The CDR3 region has the DNA TGTGCCAGCAGCCCTGACGGGATCGGCTCACCCCTCCACTTT.